The rows below give T cell receptor beta chains drawn from one sample of a study. TCRdb used MiXCR to reprocess the multiplex PCR reads, holding one entry per CDR3 protein. Of 900 to 1,300 distinct CDR3 sequences listed, 2% to 3% are singletons. The sample was Tregs sorted from blood. The source is a female donor with breast cancer. Each CDR3 is given with its conserved first and last residue. The order of the fields is clone size, V gene, CDR3 length, D gene, J gene, CDR3 DNA, CDR3 protein. D genes are given only for firm matches. Clone size is not always given. Where it is, it says once, few, many or a class for expanded clones.

abundance: medium-sized
v_gene: TRBV12-3/TRBV12-4
len: 13
d_gene: TRBD1
j_gene: TRBJ1-2
CDR3nt: TGTGCCAGCAGTCCCCGACAGGGTTGGGGCTACACCTTC
CDR3aa: CASSPRQGWGYTF

abundance: medium-sized
v_gene: TRBV12-3/TRBV12-4
len: 16
d_gene: TRBD1
j_gene: TRBJ1-2
CDR3nt: TGTGCCAGCAGTTCCCGATACACGACAGGGCTGAGTGGCTACACCTTC
CDR3aa: CASSSRYTTGLSGYTF

abundance: medium-sized
v_gene: TRBV12-3/TRBV12-4
len: 13
d_gene: TRBD1
j_gene: TRBJ1-2
CDR3nt: TGTGCCAGCATTAAGGACAGGTCGGAAGGCTACACCTTC
CDR3aa: CASIKDRSEGYTF

abundance: medium-sized
v_gene: TRBV12-3/TRBV12-4
len: 14
d_gene: TRBD1
j_gene: TRBJ1-2
CDR3nt: TGTGCCAGCAGTCCGTTGACAGGGAGAGCTGGCTACACCTTC
CDR3aa: CASSPLTGRAGYTF

abundance: many
v_gene: TRBV12-3/TRBV12-4
len: 13
d_gene: -
j_gene: TRBJ1-2
CDR3nt: TGTGCCAGCAGTTCGTACAGATACTATGGCTACACCTTC
CDR3aa: CASSSYRYYGYTF

abundance: medium-sized
v_gene: TRBV12-3/TRBV12-4
len: 15
d_gene: -
j_gene: TRBJ1-2
CDR3nt: TGTGCCAGCAGTTTGGGCCTTGGACAGAACTATGGCTACACCTTC
CDR3aa: CASSLGLGQNYGYTF

abundance: large
v_gene: TRBV12-3/TRBV12-4
len: 15
d_gene: TRBD1
j_gene: TRBJ1-2
CDR3nt: TGTGCCAGCAGTTCAACCCGGGACAGGGTCAATGGCTACACCTTC
CDR3aa: CASSSTRDRVNGYTF

abundance: many
v_gene: TRBV12-3/TRBV12-4
len: 13
d_gene: TRBD1
j_gene: TRBJ1-2
CDR3nt: TGTGCCAGCACCACCGGACAGGGAAGAGGCTACACCTTC
CDR3aa: CASTTGQGRGYTF

abundance: medium-sized
v_gene: TRBV12-3/TRBV12-4
len: 13
d_gene: -
j_gene: TRBJ1-2
CDR3nt: TGTGCCAGCAGTTTATTAGGGAGGTATGGCTACACCTTC
CDR3aa: CASSLLGRYGYTF

abundance: large
v_gene: TRBV12-3/TRBV12-4
len: 14
d_gene: -
j_gene: TRBJ1-2
CDR3nt: TGTGCCAGCAGTCAATCCGACGGGGACTATGGCTACACCTTC
CDR3aa: CASSQSDGDYGYTF

abundance: -
v_gene: TRBV12-3/TRBV12-4
len: 13
d_gene: TRBD1
j_gene: TRBJ1-2
CDR3nt: TGTGCCAGCAGCCTAGGACAGGGAAGTGGCTACACCTTC
CDR3aa: CASSLGQGSGYTF

abundance: medium-sized
v_gene: TRBV12-3/TRBV12-4
len: 13
d_gene: -
j_gene: TRBJ1-2
CDR3nt: TGTGCCAGCAGTAAGCGAGACAACTATGGCTACACCTTC
CDR3aa: CASSKRDNYGYTF

abundance: -
v_gene: TRBV12-3/TRBV12-4
len: 14
d_gene: -
j_gene: TRBJ1-2
CDR3nt: TGTGCCAGCAGTTTGGTGGACGGATTCGGCGACTACACCTTC
CDR3aa: CASSLVDGFGDYTF

abundance: many
v_gene: TRBV12-3/TRBV12-4
len: 15
d_gene: -
j_gene: TRBJ1-2
CDR3nt: TGTGCCAGCAGTGAAACACCGGGACCCAACTATGGCTACACCTTC
CDR3aa: CASSETPGPNYGYTF

abundance: medium-sized
v_gene: TRBV12-3/TRBV12-4
len: 19
d_gene: -
j_gene: TRBJ1-2
CDR3nt: TGTGCCAGCAGTTTAGCGCTAGGAGATTGGAGCGGAGGCGGCTATGGCTACACCTTC
CDR3aa: CASSLALGDWSGGGYGYTF

abundance: medium-sized
v_gene: TRBV12-3/TRBV12-4
len: 14
d_gene: -
j_gene: TRBJ1-2
CDR3nt: TGTGCCAGCAGTCCCGGGTCCCTCAGCTATGGCTACACCTTC
CDR3aa: CASSPGSLSYGYTF

abundance: medium-sized
v_gene: TRBV12-3/TRBV12-4
len: 12
d_gene: -
j_gene: TRBJ1-2
CDR3nt: TGTGCCAGCACCCACTCGGGGTATGGCTACACCTTC
CDR3aa: CASTHSGYGYTF

abundance: medium-sized
v_gene: TRBV12-3/TRBV12-4
len: 12
d_gene: -
j_gene: TRBJ1-2
CDR3nt: TGTGCCAGCAGTTCTCTTAACTATGGCTACACCTTC
CDR3aa: CASSSLNYGYTF

abundance: medium-sized
v_gene: TRBV12-3/TRBV12-4
len: 14
d_gene: TRBD1
j_gene: TRBJ1-2
CDR3nt: TGTGCCAGCAGTTTGGACAGGGCTAACTATGGCTACACCTTC
CDR3aa: CASSLDRANYGYTF

abundance: medium-sized
v_gene: TRBV12-3/TRBV12-4
len: 16
d_gene: -
j_gene: TRBJ1-2
CDR3nt: TGTGCCAGCCACCCGGCAGGCGCGGCGGGTAACTATGGCTACACCTTC
CDR3aa: CASHPAGAAGNYGYTF

abundance: medium-sized
v_gene: TRBV12-3/TRBV12-4
len: 13
d_gene: TRBD1
j_gene: TRBJ1-2
CDR3nt: TGTGACAGCAGACGGACAGGGCGGGATGGCTACACCTTC
CDR3aa: CDSRRTGRDGYTF

abundance: large
v_gene: TRBV12-3/TRBV12-4
len: 12
d_gene: -
j_gene: TRBJ1-2
CDR3nt: TGTGCCAGCAGTTTCCAGTGGGGTGGCTACACCTTC
CDR3aa: CASSFQWGGYTF

abundance: large
v_gene: TRBV12-3/TRBV12-4
len: 14
d_gene: TRBD1
j_gene: TRBJ1-2
CDR3nt: TGTGCCAGCAGACCAGGACAGGGTGGCTATGGCTACACCTTC
CDR3aa: CASRPGQGGYGYTF

abundance: medium-sized
v_gene: TRBV12-3/TRBV12-4
len: 11
d_gene: -
j_gene: TRBJ1-2
CDR3nt: TGTGCCAGCAGTTTCAGGGGAGGCTACACCTTC
CDR3aa: CASSFRGGYTF

abundance: medium-sized
v_gene: TRBV12-3/TRBV12-4
len: 14
d_gene: -
j_gene: TRBJ1-2
CDR3nt: TGTGCCAGCAGTTTAGGAAACAGGAGGGACGGCTACACCTTC
CDR3aa: CASSLGNRRDGYTF